This T cell receptor (beta chain) was recorded in a study of blood T cell repertoires in COVID-19 (TCRdb year 2020). A note on the overall study: Samples from collaborators originated in the United States, Italy and Spain and spanned both the acute and convalescent phases of COVID-19. The prospective study material was composed of cDNA or gDNA derived from T cells, B-cell-depleted T cells, or PBMCs. Subjects who had been exposed to COVID-19, were actively infected with it, or had recovered from it provided the deeply sampled blood TCRbeta repertoires that made up the dataset. The repertoires were released in a freely available public database meant as a resource for research on the immune response to SARS-CoV-2. The samples were drawn from two sources: the first 160 participants of the ongoing ImmuneRACE study, and about 1,300 subjects contributed by 6 global collaborators. A de-identified subject ID, COVID-19 status, age in years and sex were almost always included in the sample metadata. Where available, HLA class I and class II types were taken from metadata supplied by the sample provider and were not determined by assay-based typing. Broader findings and caveats from the paper: The quantity of clinical and demographic metadata differed by source and by participant and was supplied without curation.

Of note for this clone: The clone's antigen remains unknown. No base-level quality is on record; no much larger clone is a single base apart.

Each collaborating institution followed its own protocols to collect whole blood in K2EDTA tubes. For TCRbeta analysis, collaborators shipped samples as frozen whole blood, isolated PBMCs, or DNA extracted from either of those sample types. From a lookup of the germline V gene, CDR1 and CDR2 are SGDLS and YYNGEE. Deletion took 3 bases off V and 5 bases off J, with a span of 14 bases between the germline ends. The CDR3 runs 14 residues from the cysteine to the phenylalanine. CDR3 DNA only is kept here, 42 bases in frame from base 1. TCRbeta CDR3 regions were amplified from genomic DNA by means of the immunoSEQ Assay, a bias-controlled multiplex PCR. For the original study's pipeline: Within the assay, amplification of reference gene primers was used to estimate how many nucleated cells each sample contained. To quantify the absolute abundance of each unique TCRbeta CDR3 rearrangement, sequence reads were collapsed and filtered. For each sample, productive Simpson clonality was calculated by taking the square root of Simpson's diversity index across productive rearrangements. TCRdb took this table from immuneACCESS and kept in-frame rearrangements with V and J called. Such tables lack part of the clones; where checked against another copy, unresolved V genes explain under half of the gap, and the rest is unexplained. The V and J calls and clone size were taken over from that table, and D and trimming were inferred from the DNA. Here the sample has under 200,000 clones; roughly 83% occur a single time. Clones ranked in the top ten supply roughly 14% of the sample.

The rearranged chain carries TRBV9 and TRBJ1-1, with TRBD1 tentatively as D gene (6 bases match). Sequenced sample: peripheral blood. This clonotype was sampled from a man aged 18-30 years with active or convalescent COVID-19. The CDR3 region has the sequence CASSGPGQGTEAFF. Here is the DNA: TGTGCCAGCAGCGGACCAGGGCAGGGGACTGAAGCTTTCTTT. Reference TRBV9 and TRBJ1-1 genes cover what lies past the CDR3, so the full variable domain is DSGVTQTPKHLITATGQRVTLRCSPRSGDLSVYWYQQSLDQGLQFLIQYYNGEERAKGNILERFSAQQFPDLHSELNLSSLELGDSALYFCASSGPGQGTEAFFGQGTRLTVV.